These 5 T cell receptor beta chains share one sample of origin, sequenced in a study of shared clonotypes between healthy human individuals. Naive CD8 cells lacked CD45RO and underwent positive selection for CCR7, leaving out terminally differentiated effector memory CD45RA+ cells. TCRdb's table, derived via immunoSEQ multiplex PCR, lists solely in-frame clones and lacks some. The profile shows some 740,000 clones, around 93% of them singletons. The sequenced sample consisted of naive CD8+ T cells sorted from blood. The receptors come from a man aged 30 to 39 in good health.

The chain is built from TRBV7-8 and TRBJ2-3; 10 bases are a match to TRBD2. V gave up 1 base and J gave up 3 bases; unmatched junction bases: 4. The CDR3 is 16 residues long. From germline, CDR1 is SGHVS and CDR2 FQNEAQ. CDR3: CASSLELAGGTDTQYF. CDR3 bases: TGTGCCAGCAGCTTAGAGTTAGCGGGGGGTACAGATACGCAGTATTTT.

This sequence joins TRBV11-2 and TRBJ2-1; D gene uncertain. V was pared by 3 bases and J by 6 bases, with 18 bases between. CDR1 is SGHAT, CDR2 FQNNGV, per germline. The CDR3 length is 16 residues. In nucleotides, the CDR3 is TGTGCCAGCAGCTTGGGGTACGCCAGGTCTGGCAATGAGCAGTTCTTC. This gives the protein CASSLGYARSGNEQFF.

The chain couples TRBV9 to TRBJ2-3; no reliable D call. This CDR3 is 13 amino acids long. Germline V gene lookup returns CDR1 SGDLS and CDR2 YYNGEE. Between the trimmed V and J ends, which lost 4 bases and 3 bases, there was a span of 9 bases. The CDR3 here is CASSSLETDTQYF. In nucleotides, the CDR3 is TGTGCCAGCAGCAGCCTAGAGACAGATACGCAGTATTTT.

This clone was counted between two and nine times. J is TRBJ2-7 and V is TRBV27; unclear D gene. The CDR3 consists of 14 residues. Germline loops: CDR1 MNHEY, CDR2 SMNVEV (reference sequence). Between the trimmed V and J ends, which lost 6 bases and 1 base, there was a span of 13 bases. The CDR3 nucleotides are TGTGCCAGCAGAGAGCGCCCTTATTCCTACGAGCAGTACTTC. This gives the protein CASRERPYSYEQYF.

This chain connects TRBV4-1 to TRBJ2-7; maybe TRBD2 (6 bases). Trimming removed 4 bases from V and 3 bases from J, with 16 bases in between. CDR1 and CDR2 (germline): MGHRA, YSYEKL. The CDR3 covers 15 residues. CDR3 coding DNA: TGCGCCAGCAGCCGGGACTTTAAGGAATACTACGAGCAGTACTTC. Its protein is CASSRDFKEYYEQYF.